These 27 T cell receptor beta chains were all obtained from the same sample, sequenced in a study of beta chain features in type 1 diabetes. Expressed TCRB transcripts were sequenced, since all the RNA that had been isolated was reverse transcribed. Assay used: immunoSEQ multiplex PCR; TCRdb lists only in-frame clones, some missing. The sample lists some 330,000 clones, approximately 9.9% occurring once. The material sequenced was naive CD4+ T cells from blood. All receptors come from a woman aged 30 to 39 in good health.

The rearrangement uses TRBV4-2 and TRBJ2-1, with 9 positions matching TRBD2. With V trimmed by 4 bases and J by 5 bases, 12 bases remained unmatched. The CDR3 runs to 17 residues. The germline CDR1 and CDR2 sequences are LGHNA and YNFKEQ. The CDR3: CASSRGPLLAGDNEQFF. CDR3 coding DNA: TGTGCCAGCAGCCGAGGACCCCTTTTAGCGGGAGACAATGAGCAGTTCTTC.

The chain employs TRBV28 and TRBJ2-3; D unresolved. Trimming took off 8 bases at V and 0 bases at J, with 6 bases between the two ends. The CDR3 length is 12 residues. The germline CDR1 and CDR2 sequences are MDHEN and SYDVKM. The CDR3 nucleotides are TGTGCCAGCGGTACTAGCACAGATACGCAGTATTTT. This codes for CASGTSTDTQYF.

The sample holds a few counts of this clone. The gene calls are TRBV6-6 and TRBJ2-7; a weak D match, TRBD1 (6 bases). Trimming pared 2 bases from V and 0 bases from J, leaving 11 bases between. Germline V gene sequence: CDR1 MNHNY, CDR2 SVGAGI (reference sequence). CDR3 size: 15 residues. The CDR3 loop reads CASSYPGTFSYEQYF. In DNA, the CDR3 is TGTGCCAGCAGTTACCCTGGGACATTCTCCTACGAGCAGTACTTC.

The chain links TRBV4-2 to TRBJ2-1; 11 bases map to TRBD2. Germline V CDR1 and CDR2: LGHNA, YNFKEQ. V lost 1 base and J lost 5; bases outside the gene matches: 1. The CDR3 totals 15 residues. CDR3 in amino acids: CASSQGLAGHNEQFF. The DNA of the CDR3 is TGTGCCAGCAGCCAAGGACTAGCGGGACACAATGAGCAGTTCTTC.

CDR3 bases: TGTGCCAGCTCGGGAGCGGGTAGACAGTACAATGAGCAGTTCTTC. This codes for CASSGAGRQYNEQFF. The V and J genes are TRBV18 and TRBJ2-1; tentative D call: TRBD2 (6 bases). Germline V CDR1 and CDR2: KGHSH, LQKENI. The CDR3 is made up of 15 amino acids. Trimming removed 6 bases at V and 4 bases at J, with 16 bases between.

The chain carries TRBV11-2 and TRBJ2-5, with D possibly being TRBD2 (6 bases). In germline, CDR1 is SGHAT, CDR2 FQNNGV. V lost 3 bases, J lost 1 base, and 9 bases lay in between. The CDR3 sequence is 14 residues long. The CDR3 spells CASSLGLLQETQYF. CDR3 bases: TGTGCCAGCAGCTTGGGACTCCTCCAAGAGACCCAGTACTTC.

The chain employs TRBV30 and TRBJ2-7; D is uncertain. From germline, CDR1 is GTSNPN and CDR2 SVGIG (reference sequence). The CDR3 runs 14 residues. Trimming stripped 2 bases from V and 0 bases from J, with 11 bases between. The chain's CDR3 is CAWSSSLSSYEQYF. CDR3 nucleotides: TGTGCCTGGAGTTCTAGTCTGAGCTCCTACGAGCAGTACTTC.

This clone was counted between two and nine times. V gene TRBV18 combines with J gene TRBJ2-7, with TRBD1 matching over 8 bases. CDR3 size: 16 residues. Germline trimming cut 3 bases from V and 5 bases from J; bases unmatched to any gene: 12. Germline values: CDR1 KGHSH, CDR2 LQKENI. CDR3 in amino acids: CASSPSRTGNINEQYF. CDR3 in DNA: TGTGCCAGCTCACCCTCGCGGACAGGGAATATCAACGAGCAGTACTTC.

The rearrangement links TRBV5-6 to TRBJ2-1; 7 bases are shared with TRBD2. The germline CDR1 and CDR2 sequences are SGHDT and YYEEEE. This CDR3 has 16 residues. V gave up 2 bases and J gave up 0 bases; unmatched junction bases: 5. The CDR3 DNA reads TGTGCCAGCAGCTTCGCTAGCGGAAGCTCCTACAATGAGCAGTTCTTC. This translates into CASSFASGSSYNEQFF. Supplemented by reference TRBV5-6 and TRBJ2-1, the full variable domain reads DAGVTQSPTHLIKTRGQQVTLRCSPKSGHDTVSWYQQALGQGPQFIFQYYEEEERQRGNFPDRFSGHQFPNYSSELNVNALLLGDSALYLCASSFASGSSYNEQFFGPGTRLTVL.

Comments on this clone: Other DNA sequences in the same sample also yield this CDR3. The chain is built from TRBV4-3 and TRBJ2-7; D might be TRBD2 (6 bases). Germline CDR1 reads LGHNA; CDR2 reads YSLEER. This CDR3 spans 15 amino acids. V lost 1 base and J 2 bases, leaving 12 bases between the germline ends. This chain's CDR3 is CASSQVGGPPYEQYF. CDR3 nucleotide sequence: TGCGCCAGCAGCCAAGTGGGGGGTCCGCCCTACGAGCAGTACTTC.

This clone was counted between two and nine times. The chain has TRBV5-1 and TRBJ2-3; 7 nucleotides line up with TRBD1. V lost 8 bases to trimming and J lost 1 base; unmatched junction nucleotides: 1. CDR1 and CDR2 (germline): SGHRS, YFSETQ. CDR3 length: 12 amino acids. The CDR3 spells CASGQGTDTQYF. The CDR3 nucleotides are TGCGCCAGTGGACAGGGCACAGATACGCAGTATTTT. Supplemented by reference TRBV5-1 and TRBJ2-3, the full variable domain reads KAGVTQTPRYLIKTRGQQVTLSCSPISGHRSVSWYQQTPGQGLQFLFEYFSETQRNKGNFPGRFSGRQFSNSRSEMNVSTLELGDSALYLCASGQGTDTQYFGPGTRLTVL.

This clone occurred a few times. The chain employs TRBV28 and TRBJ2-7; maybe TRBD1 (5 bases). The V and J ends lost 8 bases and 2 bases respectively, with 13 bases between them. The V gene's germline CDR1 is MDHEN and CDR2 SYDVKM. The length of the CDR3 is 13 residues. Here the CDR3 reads CASRTQGTYEQYF. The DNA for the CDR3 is TGTGCCAGCCGAACCCAGGGTACCTACGAGCAGTACTTC.

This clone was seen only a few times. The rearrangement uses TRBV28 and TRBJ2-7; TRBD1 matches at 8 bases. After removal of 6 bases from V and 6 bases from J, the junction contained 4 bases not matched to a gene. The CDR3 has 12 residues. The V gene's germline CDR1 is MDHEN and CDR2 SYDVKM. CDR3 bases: TGTGCCAGCAGCCTTCAGGGGGCCGAGCAGTACTTC. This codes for CASSLQGAEQYF.

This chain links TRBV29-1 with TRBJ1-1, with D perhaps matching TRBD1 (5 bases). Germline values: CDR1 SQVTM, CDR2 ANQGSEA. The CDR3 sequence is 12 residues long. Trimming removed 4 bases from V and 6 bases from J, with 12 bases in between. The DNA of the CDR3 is TGCAGCGTTGCGGGGGGACGGGCTGAAGCTTTCTTT. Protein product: CSVAGGRAEAFF.

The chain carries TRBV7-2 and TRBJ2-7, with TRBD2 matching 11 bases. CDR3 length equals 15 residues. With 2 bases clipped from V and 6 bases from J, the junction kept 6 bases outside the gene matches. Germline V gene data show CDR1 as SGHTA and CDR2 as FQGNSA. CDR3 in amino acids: CASSLKAGLAAEQYF. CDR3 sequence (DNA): TGTGCCAGCAGCTTAAAAGCGGGACTAGCGGCCGAGCAGTACTTC.

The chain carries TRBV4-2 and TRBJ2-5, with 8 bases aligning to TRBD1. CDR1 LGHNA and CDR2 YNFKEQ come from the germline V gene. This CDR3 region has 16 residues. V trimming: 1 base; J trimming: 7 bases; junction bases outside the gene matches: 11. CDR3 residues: CASSQAGQESKRTQYF. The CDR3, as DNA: TGTGCCAGCAGCCAAGCGGGACAGGAGTCCAAGAGGACCCAGTACTTC.

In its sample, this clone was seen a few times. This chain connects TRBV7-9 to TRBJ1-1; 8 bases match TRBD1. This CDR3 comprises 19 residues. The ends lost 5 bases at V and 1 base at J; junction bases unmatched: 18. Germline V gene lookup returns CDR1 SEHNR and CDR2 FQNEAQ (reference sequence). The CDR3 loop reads CASSHYLGAGGTKNTEAFF. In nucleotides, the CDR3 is TGTGCCAGCAGCCATTACCTAGGGGCAGGGGGCACCAAGAACACTGAAGCTTTCTTT.

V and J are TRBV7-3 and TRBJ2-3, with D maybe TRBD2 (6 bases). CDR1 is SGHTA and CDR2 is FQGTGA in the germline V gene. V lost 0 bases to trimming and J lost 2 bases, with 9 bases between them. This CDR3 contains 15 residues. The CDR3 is CASSLTREDTDTQYF. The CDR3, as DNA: TGTGCCAGCAGCTTAACGCGGGAAGACACAGATACGCAGTATTTT.

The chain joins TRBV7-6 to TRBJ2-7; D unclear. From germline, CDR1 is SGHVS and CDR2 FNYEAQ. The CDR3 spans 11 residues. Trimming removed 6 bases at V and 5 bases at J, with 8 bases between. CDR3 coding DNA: TGTGCCAGCAGTCAGGAAAACGAGCAGTACTTC. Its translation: CASSQENEQYF.

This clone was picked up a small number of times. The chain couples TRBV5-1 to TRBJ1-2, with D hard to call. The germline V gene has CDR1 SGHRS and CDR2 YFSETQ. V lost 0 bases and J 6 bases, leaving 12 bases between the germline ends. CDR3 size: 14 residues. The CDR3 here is CASSLVAGGHGYTF. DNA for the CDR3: TGCGCCAGCAGCTTGGTGGCTGGCGGTCATGGCTACACCTTC.

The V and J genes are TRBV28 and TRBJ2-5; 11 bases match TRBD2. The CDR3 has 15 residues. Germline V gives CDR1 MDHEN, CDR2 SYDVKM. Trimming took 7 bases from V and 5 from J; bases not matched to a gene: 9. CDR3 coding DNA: TGTGCCAGCAACAACGTAGCGGGAGGGTCGGAGACCCAGTACTTC. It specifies CASNNVAGGSETQYF.

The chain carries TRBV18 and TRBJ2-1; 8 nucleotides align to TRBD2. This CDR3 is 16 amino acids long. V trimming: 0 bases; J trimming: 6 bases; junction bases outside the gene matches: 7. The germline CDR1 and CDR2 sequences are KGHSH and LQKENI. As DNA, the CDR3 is TGTGCCAGCTCACCACCGGGACTAGTGGCCATCAATGAGCAGTTCTTC. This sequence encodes CASSPPGLVAINEQFF.

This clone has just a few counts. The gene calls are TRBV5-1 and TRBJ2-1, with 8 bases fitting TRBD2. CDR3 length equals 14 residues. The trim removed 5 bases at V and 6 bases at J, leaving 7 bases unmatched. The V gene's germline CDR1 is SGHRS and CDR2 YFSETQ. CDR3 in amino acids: CASSSGGGANEQFF. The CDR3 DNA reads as TGCGCCAGCAGTTCGGGAGGGGGAGCCAATGAGCAGTTCTTC.

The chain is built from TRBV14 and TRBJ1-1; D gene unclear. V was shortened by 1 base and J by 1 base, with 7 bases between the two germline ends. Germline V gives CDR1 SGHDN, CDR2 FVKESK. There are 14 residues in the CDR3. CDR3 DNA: TGTGCCAGCAGCCAAGCGGGGAGGAACACTGAAGCTTTCTTT. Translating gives CASSQAGRNTEAFF.

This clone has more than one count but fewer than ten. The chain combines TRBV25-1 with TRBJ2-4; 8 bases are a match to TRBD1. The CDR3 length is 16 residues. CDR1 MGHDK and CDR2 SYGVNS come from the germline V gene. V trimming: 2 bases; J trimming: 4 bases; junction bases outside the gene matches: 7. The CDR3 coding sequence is TGTGCCAGCAGTGAACCCCGTAGGACAGGGAAAAACATTCAGTACTTC. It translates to CASSEPRRTGKNIQYF. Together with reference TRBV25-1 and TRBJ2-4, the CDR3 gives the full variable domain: EADIYQTPRYLVIGTGKKITLECSQTMGHDKMYWYQQDPGMELHLIHYSYGVNSTEKGDLSSESTVSRIRTEHFPLTLESARPSHTSQYLCASSEPRRTGKNIQYFGAGTRLSVL.

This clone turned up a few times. The CDR3 loop reads CASRLAGYQETQYF. For the CDR3, the DNA is TGTGCCAGCCGGCTAGCGGGATACCAAGAGACCCAGTACTTC. The gene calls are TRBV6-6 and TRBJ2-5, with 9 bases identical to TRBD2. The ends lost 8 bases at V and 0 bases at J; junction bases unmatched: 4. The germline V gene has CDR1 MNHNY and CDR2 SVGAGI (reference sequence). This CDR3 spans 14 amino acids.

Here the CDR3 reads CASSRGYLRETQYF. The CDR3 DNA sequence: TGTGCCAGTAGTAGGGGCTACCTGCGGGAGACCCAGTACTTC. The rearrangement uses TRBV19 and TRBJ2-5, with a tentative D call TRBD1 (5 bases). V was cut by 4 bases and J by 5 bases, with 14 bases left in between. The CDR3 has 14 amino acids. Germline loops: CDR1 LNHDA, CDR2 SQIVND (reference sequence).